This T cell receptor beta chain was sequenced in a study of T-cell memory formation after mild COVID-19. Only a few counts were recorded for this clonotype. Its antigen remains unidentified. V gave up 1 base and J gave up 4 bases, with 8 bases separating them. From germline, CDR1 is SGHVS and CDR2 FQNEAQ. This CDR3 is 13 amino acids long. Study outcomes and limitations: Certain responding clones were present in pre-infection memory, suggesting participation of cross-reactive memory. Confirmation was lacking for SARS-CoV-2 specificity of second-wave clones that peaked on day 37.

TCRdb recomputed calls from the 5' RACE reads with MiXCR, one row per CDR3 protein. The sample records 110,000 to 150,000 distinct CDR3 sequences, almost 25% being singletons. The origin of this receptor is an adult woman who had mild COVID-19 (a few samples of this study predate the infection). Cell type and time point are not known. Material for sequencing was PBMCs or a T cell subset sorted from them (not recorded which). The J gene is TRBJ2-7, the V gene TRBV7-8; D gene uncertain. The CDR3 reads CASSLEQIYEQYF. CDR3 bases: TGTGCCAGCAGCTTAGAACAGATTTACGAGCAGTACTTC.